These 7 T cell receptor beta chains were all obtained from the same sample, sequenced in a study of T cells in Graves' hyperthyroidism and ophthalmopathy. The source material, RNA transcripts, was used to amplify TCR beta CDR3 regions. In the first-round RT-PCR of the TCR CDR3, the HTBI primer set was used. In TCRdb, the multiplex PCR reads were re-called with MiXCR into one record per CDR3 protein. The table includes fewer than 850,000 distinct CDR3 sequences, approximately 15% detected once. The sequenced sample was blood. The receptors derive from a man aged 50 to 60 with Graves' hyperthyroidism.

This clonotype has a count of ten or more. The V call is TRBV28, the J call TRBJ1-1; D gene uncertain. The germline V gene has CDR1 MDHEN and CDR2 SYDVKM. This CDR3 region has 14 residues. Deletions cut 3 bases from V and 4 bases from J, with 12 bases between. Here the CDR3 reads CASSFRLGGTEAFF. As DNA, the CDR3 is TGTGCCAGCAGTTTCCGTCTCGGTGGCACTGAAGCTTTCTTT.

This clonotype was observed many times. The rearrangement links TRBV27 to TRBJ1-1; 7 bases line up with TRBD1. CDR3 length equals 14 residues. From germline, CDR1 is MNHEY and CDR2 SMNVEV (reference sequence). V gave up 6 bases and J gave up 1 base; unmatched junction bases: 5. This CDR3 reads CASSHGTANTEAFF. In DNA form, the CDR3 reads TGTGCCAGCAGCCACGGGACAGCGAACACTGAAGCTTTCTTT.

A word on this clonotype: The junction departs from the called germline gene at one end, perhaps through a read error. This chain links TRBV12-3 or TRBV12-4 with TRBJ2-7; D possibly corresponds to TRBD2 (6 bases). CDR3 length equals 15 residues. CDR3 coding DNA: TGTGTCAGCAGTTTCTTGGTAGCGGCCTCCTACGAGCAGTACTTC. Its protein product is CVSSFLVAASYEQYF.

This clonotype was recorded many times. The chain uses TRBV27 and TRBJ2-3, with 12 bases that match TRBD2. This CDR3 has 16 residues. Unmatched junction bases numbered 10, after V lost 6 bases and J lost 6 bases. In germline, CDR1 is MNHEY, CDR2 SMNVEV (reference sequence). CDR3 protein: CASSPARLAGVDTQYF. The CDR3, as DNA: TGTGCCAGCAGCCCCGCCCGACTAGCGGGAGTTGATACGCAGTATTTT.

This clonotype was seen many times. The V call is TRBV3-1, the J call TRBJ2-7; D gene unclear. V was trimmed by 2 bases and J by 0 bases, leaving 8 bases between them. CDR1 and CDR2 (germline): LGHDT, YNNKEL (reference sequence). This CDR3 region has 14 residues. The CDR3 DNA follows: TGTGCCAGCAGCCAATTAGTCAGCTCCTACGAGCAGTACTTC. Protein product: CASSQLVSSYEQYF.

V and J are TRBV9 and TRBJ2-7, with 11 bases matching TRBD2. The ends lost 4 bases at V and 5 bases at J; junction bases unmatched: 8. The germline CDR1 and CDR2 sequences are SGDLS and YYNGEE. The CDR3 is 15 residues long. This chain's CDR3 is CASSLDSGRADEQYF. CDR3 DNA sequence: TGTGCCAGCAGCCTCGATAGCGGGAGGGCCGACGAGCAGTACTTC.

This clonotype has just a few counts. V and J are TRBV7-2 and TRBJ2-7; D might be TRBD1 (5 bases). Germline CDR1 is SGHTA and CDR2 is FQGNSA. The CDR3 loop spans 13 amino acids. Deletions cut 5 bases from V and 3 bases from J, with 11 bases between. The CDR3 bases are TGTGCCAGCAGCCGGACACTAAACTACGAGCAGTACTTC. Translation gives CASSRTLNYEQYF.